This T cell receptor beta chain comes out of a study of blood T cells in healthy people across ages. Study-wide context: Capturing about one barcoded beta molecule per two T cells was achieved by template switching.

This clonotype was detected a few times. It was about 10 milliliters of peripheral blood that were drawn from each donor. The CDR3 extends over 13 amino acids. Germline CDR1 MDHEN, CDR2 SYDVKM. V was cut by 5 bases and J by 4 bases, with 12 bases left in between. Combining a sample-barcoded 5' primer with a J-beta primer mix, a second PCR ran for about 6 to 12 cycles. TCRdb re-analysed the 5' RACE reads in MiXCR, keeping a single row per CDR3 protein. Among 800,000 or so distinct CDR3 sequences listed, around 25% were seen once. These data are also associated with another study on T cells of mothers and their children. As that study records: Study donors consisted of a few healthy Caucasian mothers and their six children. Second-PCR primer M1S introduced sample barcodes and 2-4 random nucleotides.

What was sequenced was blood. The V and J genes are TRBV28 and TRBJ2-7, with D unresolved. This receptor was identified in a boy younger than 18 in good health. The CDR3 bases are TGTGCCAGCAGTGGTACGGCCAGGTACGAGCAGTACTTC. Protein product: CASSGTARYEQYF.